The 13 T cell receptor beta chains given below trace back to one sample, sequenced in a study of Ad26.COV2.S vaccination and SARS-CoV-2 variants. The protocol was immunoSEQ multiplex PCR, while the TCRdb copy is restricted to in-frame clones and leaves out a portion. The data show 350,000 to 450,000 clones, around 86% seen once. Described treatment: 15 to 20 received Ad26.COV2.S at low or high dose, single or two shots; about 5 received placebo; per-sample allocation not given. At day 63 after the first vaccine or placebo injection, samples were drawn. The material sequenced was peripheral blood, taken in a trial of Ad26.COV2.S vaccine versus placebo. Receptors originate from a person aged 18-60 years who received the Ad26.COV2.S COVID-19 vaccine or a placebo.

This clone showed up just once. The gene calls are TRBV11-3 and TRBJ2-2; 7 bases agree with TRBD1. The CDR3 runs 16 residues. With 3 bases clipped from V and 4 bases from J, the junction kept 8 bases outside the gene matches. Germline V gene data show CDR1 as SGHNT and CDR2 as YENEEA. The CDR3 region has the DNA TGTGCCAGCAGCTTCTTAGGGGGCCGGGGCACCGGGGAGCTGTTTTTT. It codes for CASSFLGGRGTGELFF.

The V call is TRBV5-1, the J call TRBJ2-2, with D hard to call. This CDR3 has 18 amino acids. CDR1 is SGHRS, CDR2 YFSETQ, per germline. Trimming left V 1 base short and J 1 base short, with 17 bases between. The DNA of the CDR3 is TGCGCCAGCAGCTTGTATGAGAGGAGCCAAGGGAACACCGGGGAGCTGTTTTTT. It codes for CASSLYERSQGNTGELFF.

The chain recombines TRBV9 with TRBJ2-1, with D uncertain. CDR1 is SGDLS and CDR2 is YYNGEE in the germline V gene. The CDR3 runs 15 residues. With 3 bases removed from V and 0 bases from J, the gap between germline ends came to 10 bases. CDR3: CASSASLSSYNEQFF. The CDR3 bases are TGTGCCAGCAGCGCCTCACTGAGCTCCTACAATGAGCAGTTCTTC.

This clone came up once. The chain links TRBV4-3 to TRBJ1-6, with D possibly TRBD1 on 6 matching bases. In germline, CDR1 is LGHNA, CDR2 YSLEER. With 3 bases removed from V and 6 bases from J, the gap between germline ends came to 15 bases. This CDR3 spans 16 amino acids. The DNA for the CDR3 is TGCGCCAGCAGCCACAGAACCGGGACAAGTAATTCACCCCTCCACTTT. The encoded protein is CASSHRTGTSNSPLHF.

This clone occurred a few times. The J gene is TRBJ1-1, the V gene TRBV7-9; D gene ambiguous. This CDR3 comprises 14 residues. V gave up 7 bases and J gave up 6 bases, with 18 bases separating them. Germline V gene data show CDR1 as SEHNR and CDR2 as FQNEAQ (reference sequence). The CDR3 here is CASTPGRFQAEAFF. In DNA form, the CDR3 reads TGTGCCAGCACCCCAGGTCGGTTCCAGGCTGAAGCTTTCTTT.

This clone has just a few counts. The chain links TRBV3-1 (or the pseudogene TRBV3-2) to TRBJ1-2; 10 positions agree with TRBD1. V was pared by 2 bases and J by 4 bases, with 7 bases of the junction left unmatched. This CDR3 region has 16 residues. Germline CDR1 and CDR2: LGHDT and YNNKEL (reference sequence). The CDR3 loop is CASSQRTGGTLYGYTF. CDR3 bases: TGTGCCAGCAGCCAAAGGACAGGGGGGACCCTCTATGGCTACACCTTC.

The V and J genes are TRBV5-1 and TRBJ1-3; 8 bases are shared with TRBD1. Trimming cost V 4 bases and J 2 bases; bases outside gene matches: 8. Germline CDR1 reads SGHRS; CDR2 reads YFSETQ. This CDR3 is 16 amino acids long. The CDR3 DNA follows: TGCGCCAGCAGCAGGACAGGGCGGCCCCCTGGAAACACCATATATTTT. Its translation: CASSRTGRPPGNTIYF.

The chain uses TRBV21-1 and TRBJ1-2. TRBV21-1 is a known pseudogene. The CDR3 has 16 amino acids. This chain's CDR3 is CASSEGGAAWYYGYTF. CDR3 sequence (DNA): TGTGCCAGCAGCGAAGGAGGGGCGGCATGGTACTATGGCTACACCTTC.

V gene TRBV7-3 combines with J gene TRBJ2-3; tentatively, D is TRBD2 (6 bases). The V gene's germline CDR1 is SGHTA and CDR2 FQGTGA. With 5 bases removed from V and 2 bases from J, the gap between germline ends came to 11 bases. CDR3 size: 14 residues. The CDR3 region is CASSPEGPTDTQYF. The CDR3 DNA reads TGTGCCAGCAGCCCGGAGGGGCCCACAGATACGCAGTATTTT.

The chain employs TRBV5-1 and TRBJ1-4, with TRBD1 matching 7 bases. V was pared by 4 bases and J by 4 bases, with 4 bases of the junction left unmatched. There are 14 residues in the CDR3. Germline V gene lookup returns CDR1 SGHRS and CDR2 YFSETQ. The CDR3 bases are TGCGCCAGCAGCCAGGGACAGAATAATGAAAAACTGTTTTTT. Its protein product is CASSQGQNNEKLFF.

Worth noting for this clone: Relative to the germline gene, one junction end is altered; a read error may explain this. The chain uses TRBV30 and TRBJ2-7; D remains unclear. The CDR3 extends over 12 amino acids. Germline assignment: CDR1 GTSNPN and CDR2 SVGIG (reference sequence). CDR3: CAWSGSRAQQDF. The CDR3 bases are TGTGCCTGGAGTGGGTCCCGGGCCCAGCAGGACTTC.

The chain joins TRBV7-9 to TRBJ1-1, with TRBD1 identical over 12 bases. The V and J ends lost 3 bases and 5 bases, in that order; junction bases with no gene match: 4. The CDR3 contains 15 residues. Germline CDR1 SEHNR, CDR2 FQNEAQ (reference sequence). This CDR3 reads CASSFTGQGATEAFF. The CDR3, as DNA: TGTGCCAGCAGCTTCACGGGACAGGGGGCGACTGAAGCTTTCTTT.

In its sample, this clone was seen a few times. The chain couples TRBV19 to TRBJ1-2; 7 bases match TRBD1. Germline CDR1 reads LNHDA; CDR2 reads SQIVND (reference sequence). J gave up 4 bases and V 6 bases, and 5 bases lay outside the gene matches. The CDR3 length is 13 residues. The CDR3 DNA is TGTGCCAGTAGAGTTCCAGGGGGCTATGGCTACACCTTC. This encodes CASRVPGGYGYTF.